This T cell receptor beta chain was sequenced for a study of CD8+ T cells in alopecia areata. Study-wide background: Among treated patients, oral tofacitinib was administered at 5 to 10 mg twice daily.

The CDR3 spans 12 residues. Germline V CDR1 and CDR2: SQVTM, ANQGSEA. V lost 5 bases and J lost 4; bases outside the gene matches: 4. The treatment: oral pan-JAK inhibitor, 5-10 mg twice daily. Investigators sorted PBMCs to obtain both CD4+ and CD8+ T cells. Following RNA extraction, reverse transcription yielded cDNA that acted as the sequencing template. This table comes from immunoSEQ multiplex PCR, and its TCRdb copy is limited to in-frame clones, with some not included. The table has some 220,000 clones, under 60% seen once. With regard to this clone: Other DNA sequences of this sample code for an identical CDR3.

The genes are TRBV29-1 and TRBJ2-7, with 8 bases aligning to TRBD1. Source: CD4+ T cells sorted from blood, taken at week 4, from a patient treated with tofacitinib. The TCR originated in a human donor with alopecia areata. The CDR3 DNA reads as TGCAGCGTTCGGACAGGGAGTTACGAGCAGTACTTC. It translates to CSVRTGSYEQYF.